Below, 11 T cell receptor beta chains from the same sample are listed, as sequenced in a study of blood T cell repertoires in COVID-19. Only in-frame clones appear in the TCRdb table, and some are missing; sequencing was by immunoSEQ multiplex PCR. This repertoire shows 100,000 or so clones, 87% found once; its top ten account for 20%. Sequencing was done on a sample of peripheral blood. All receptors derive from a human donor in a cohort sampled during active COVID-19.

This rearrangement joins TRBV7-8 to TRBJ2-1; 8 positions agree with TRBD2. In germline, CDR1 is SGHVS, CDR2 FQNEAQ. CDR3 size: 20 residues. The V and J ends lost 4 bases and 2 bases, in that order; junction bases with no gene match: 19. The CDR3 bases are TGTGCCAGCAGCTCCAGTTCGGGACTAGTTCCGCTGGCCGCCTACAATGAGCAGTTCTTC. Protein: CASSSSSGLVPLAAYNEQFF. Full variable domain (rest looked up from reference TRBV7-8 and TRBJ2-1): GAGVSQSPRYKVAKRGQDVALRCDPISGHVSLFWYQQALGQGPEFLTYFQNEAQLDKSGLPSDRFFAERPEGSVSTLKIQRTQQEDSAVYLCASSSSSGLVPLAAYNEQFFGPGTRLTVL.

The chain links TRBV7-9 to TRBJ2-7; TRBD1 agrees at 10 bases. V shed 5 bases, J shed 2 bases, and the junction held 6 bases outside the gene matches. The CDR3 consists of 15 residues. Germline assignment: CDR1 SEHNR and CDR2 FQNEAQ (reference sequence). DNA of the CDR3: TGTGCCAGCAGCCGGGGAGGACAGGGGGCCTACGAGCAGTACTTC. Translated, it gives CASSRGGQGAYEQYF.

This chain joins TRBV5-1 and TRBJ2-7, with 7 bases fitting TRBD2. V shed 4 bases and J 5 bases; nucleotides not matched to a gene: 12. CDR3 length: 15 amino acids. CDR1 and CDR2 (germline): SGHRS, YFSETQ. CDR3 region: CASSPGGREVNEQYF. Written as DNA, the CDR3 is TGCGCCAGCAGCCCTGGAGGGAGGGAGGTAAACGAGCAGTACTTC. Full variable domain (outside the CDR3, taken from reference TRBV5-1 and TRBJ2-7): KAGVTQTPRYLIKTRGQQVTLSCSPISGHRSVSWYQQTPGQGLQFLFEYFSETQRNKGNFPGRFSGRQFSNSRSEMNVSTLELGDSALYLCASSPGGREVNEQYFGPGTRLTVT.

The V and J genes are TRBV7-7 and TRBJ2-7; the match to TRBD2 covers 13 bases. V lost 5 bases, J lost 4 bases, and 5 bases stayed unmatched. The CDR3 has 15 residues. Germline V CDR1 and CDR2: SSHAT, FNYEAQ (reference sequence). CDR3 in amino acids: CASSQLAGGRYEQYF. The CDR3 region has the DNA TGTGCCAGCAGCCAACTAGCGGGAGGGCGGTACGAGCAGTACTTC.

The V call is TRBV19, the J call TRBJ2-7, with 9 bases identical to TRBD1. This CDR3 comprises 15 residues. Germline V gene lookup returns CDR1 LNHDA and CDR2 SQIVND (reference sequence). V was clipped by 6 bases and J by 6 bases; unmatched bases: 12. As DNA, the CDR3 is TGTGCCAGTAGGGGAAACAGGGGGCGGTTTGCCGAGCAGTACTTC. It yields the protein CASRGNRGRFAEQYF.

This chain connects TRBV6-4 to TRBJ2-1, with a tentative D call TRBD2 (5 bases). The CDR3 length is 13 residues. The germline gives CDR1 MRHNA, CDR2 SNTAGT. V lost 4 bases to trimming and J lost 7 bases, with 11 bases between them. Written as DNA, the CDR3 is TGTGCCAGCAGTGGGAGTAGCGTTAATGAGCAGTTCTTC. Translation: CASSGSSVNEQFF.

This clone was recorded once. The V call is TRBV29-1, the J call TRBJ2-1; 14 bases agree with TRBD2. There are 17 residues in the CDR3. CDR1 is SQVTM, CDR2 ANQGSEA, per germline. Trimming cost V 7 bases and J 7 bases; bases outside gene matches: 15. The DNA of the CDR3 is TGCAGCGGAACCGGGACTAGCGGGAGTCGAACGGGGAATGAGCAGTTCTTC. Protein sequence: CSGTGTSGSRTGNEQFF.

V gene TRBV7-6 combines with J gene TRBJ1-1; D gene ambiguous. Per the germline V gene, CDR1 is SGHVS and CDR2 is FNYEAQ. The CDR3 extends over 16 amino acids. V shed 5 bases and J shed 0 bases, with 16 bases lying between them. CDR3 region: CASSQYSGGMNTEAFF. CDR3 coding DNA: TGTGCCAGCAGCCAATATTCCGGTGGTATGAACACTGAAGCTTTCTTT.

V gene TRBV19 combines with J gene TRBJ1-5; the match to TRBD1 covers 9 bases. V was clipped by 3 bases and J by 8 bases; unmatched bases: 5. The CDR3 runs 14 residues. Germline CDR1 LNHDA, CDR2 SQIVND (reference sequence). CDR3 region: CASSIGRTGEPQHF. The CDR3 DNA sequence: TGTGCCAGTAGTATTGGCAGGACAGGGGAGCCCCAGCATTTT. The variable domain in full, completed from reference TRBV19 and TRBJ1-5, reads DGGITQSPKYLFRKEGQNVTLSCEQNLNHDAMYWYRQDPGQGLRLIYYSQIVNDFQKGDIAEGYSVSREKKESFPLTVTSAQKNPTAFYLCASSIGRTGEPQHFGDGTRLSIL.

This clone was counted between two and nine times. J is TRBJ2-5 and V is TRBV27; 7 bases fit TRBD2. Germline CDR1 is MNHEY and CDR2 is SMNVEV (reference sequence). V lost 0 bases to trimming and J lost 5 bases; unmatched junction nucleotides: 9. This CDR3 comprises 16 residues. CDR3 sequence reads: CASSLSFGGGGETQYF. The CDR3 DNA reads as TGTGCCAGCAGTTTATCCTTTGGGGGGGGTGGGGAGACCCAGTACTTC.

The rearrangement links TRBV11-2 to TRBJ2-1, with 9 positions matching TRBD2. V was clipped by 7 bases and J by 9 bases; unmatched bases: 7. The CDR3 totals 13 residues. From germline, CDR1 is SGHAT and CDR2 FQNNGV. In DNA, the CDR3 is TGTGCCAGCACGCTGAGCGGGAGGTTTGAGCAGTTCTTC. Its protein product is CASTLSGRFEQFF.